The 17 T cell receptor beta chains reported below all come from one sample, sequenced in a study of blood T cell repertoires in COVID-19. Assay: immunoSEQ multiplex PCR; the TCRdb copy retains only in-frame clones and omits some. The sample includes some 190,000 clones, less than 90% of them seen just once. Sequencing used peripheral blood. These receptor sequences come from a man younger than 45 with acute or convalescent COVID-19.

The sample holds one count of this clone. J is TRBJ2-3 and V is TRBV21-1; the table calls TRBD2, which could not be checked here. TRBV21-1 is a pseudogene locus. CDR3 length: 13 residues. In DNA form, the CDR3 reads TGTGCCAGCAGCACCCCCTCGGAGGGTACGCAGTATTTT. It translates to CASSTPSEGTQYF.

In DNA form, the CDR3 reads TGTGCCAGCAGCCTGGGACTAGCGGGATCGACCGGGGAGCTGTTTTTT. Amino acids: CASSLGLAGSTGELFF. The genes are TRBV7-9 and TRBJ2-2; 13 positions match TRBD2. Per the germline V gene, CDR1 is SEHNR and CDR2 is FQNEAQ (reference sequence). Trimming at V came to 5 bases and at J to 5 bases, leaving 5 bases not matched to a gene. This CDR3 has 16 amino acids.

The chain carries TRBV7-2 and TRBJ2-1; 8 bases agree with TRBD2. Germline V lookup: CDR1 SGHTA, CDR2 FQGNSA. CDR3 length: 13 amino acids. Trimming removed 3 bases from V and 10 bases from J; junction bases left unmatched: 5. The CDR3 loop reads CASSFGLAGEQFF. In DNA form, the CDR3 reads TGTGCCAGCAGCTTTGGACTAGCCGGCGAGCAGTTCTTC. The complete variable domain, with remaining parts taken from reference TRBV7-2 and TRBJ2-1, reads GAGVSQSPSNKVTEKGKDVELRCDPISGHTALYWYRQSLGQGLEFLIYFQGNSAPDKSGLPSDRFSAERTGGSVSTLTIQRTQQEDSAVYLCASSFGLAGEQFFGPGTRLTVL.

This chain links TRBV3-1 (or the pseudogene TRBV3-2) with TRBJ1-3, with 8 nucleotides matching TRBD1. Trimming at V came to 1 base and at J to 4 bases, leaving 6 bases not matched to a gene. Germline CDR1 LGHDT, CDR2 YNNKEL (reference sequence). CDR3 length equals 16 residues. Here the CDR3 reads CASSQGSRGRGNTIYF. For the CDR3, the DNA is TGTGCCAGCAGCCAAGGTTCCAGGGGGCGAGGAAACACCATATATTTT.

This clone has just one count. This chain joins TRBV2 and TRBJ2-1, with 9 positions matching TRBD1. Germline V gene lookup returns CDR1 SNHLY and CDR2 FYNNEI. This CDR3 is built from 15 residues. V shed 1 base and J 6 bases; nucleotides not matched to a gene: 4. The CDR3 spells CASSEEQGAGNEQFF. DNA for the CDR3: TGTGCCAGCAGTGAAGAACAGGGGGCAGGCAATGAGCAGTTCTTC.

In its sample, this clone was seen once. The rearrangement uses TRBV28 and TRBJ1-5; no clear D. Germline V lookup: CDR1 MDHEN, CDR2 SYDVKM. V was clipped by 6 bases and J by 0 bases, with 12 bases between them. CDR3 length equals 15 residues. CDR3 residues: CASSASVYSNQPQHF. The CDR3 DNA follows: TGTGCCAGCAGCGCCTCGGTGTATAGCAATCAGCCCCAGCATTTT.

This clone was found a few times. The chain combines TRBV7-3 with TRBJ2-3; 10 bases match TRBD1. The CDR3 has 15 residues. J was trimmed by 5 bases and V by 3 bases; bases with no gene match: 5. The germline CDR1 and CDR2 sequences are SGHTA and FQGTGA. CDR3 nucleotides: TGTGCCAGCAGCTTGACAGGGGGCGAGGGAGATACGCAGTATTTT. Protein: CASSLTGGEGDTQYF.

The chain uses TRBV11-2 and TRBJ2-2; 10 bases map to TRBD1. V shed 3 bases and J 5 bases; nucleotides not matched to a gene: 3. The CDR3 is made up of 15 amino acids. Looked up from germline, CDR1 is SGHAT and CDR2 is FQNNGV. CDR3 residues: CASSFGQGGTGELFF. The CDR3 region has the DNA TGTGCCAGCAGCTTTGGACAGGGGGGGACCGGGGAGCTGTTTTTT.

The chain couples TRBV6-6 to TRBJ1-4, with no clear D. Trimming removed 0 bases at V and 7 bases at J, with 15 bases between. The CDR3 is 16 amino acids. CDR1 is MNHNY and CDR2 is SVGAGI in the germline V gene (reference sequence). The CDR3 loop reads CASSYSTGVGGEKLFF. For the CDR3, the DNA is TGTGCCAGCAGTTACTCGACCGGGGTCGGTGGTGAAAAACTGTTTTTT.

V is TRBV5-1 and J is TRBJ2-3, with 10 bases lining up with TRBD1. Germline V gene data show CDR1 as SGHRS and CDR2 as YFSETQ. Trimming took 4 bases from V and 2 from J; bases not matched to a gene: 4. The CDR3 runs 15 residues. CDR3 bases: TGCGCCAGCAGCAGAGACAGGGGGCCCACAGATACGCAGTATTTT. It codes for CASSRDRGPTDTQYF.

The chain has TRBV6-5 and TRBJ2-3; D may be TRBD1 (6 bases). The CDR3 length is 13 residues. Deletions cut 6 bases from V and 5 bases from J, with 12 bases between. CDR1 is MNHEY and CDR2 is SVGAGI in the germline V gene. The CDR3 DNA is TGTGCCAGCAGATTAACAGGGAAAGATACGCAGTATTTT. This sequence encodes CASRLTGKDTQYF.

The V call is TRBV19, the J call TRBJ2-7; 7 positions match TRBD2. The CDR3 spans 14 residues. Germline CDR1 reads LNHDA; CDR2 reads SQIVND (reference sequence). The J segment lost 2 bases and the V segment lost 10 bases, leaving 11 bases of the junction unmatched. The CDR3 nucleotides are TGTGCCACAGTAGCCGCGGGAGTTCCCTACGAGCAGTACTTC. It translates to CATVAAGVPYEQYF.

The V call is TRBV5-1, the J call TRBJ1-4; D is ambiguous. The CDR3 covers 13 residues. Germline loops: CDR1 SGHRS, CDR2 YFSETQ. V lost 4 bases and J lost 6, with 10 bases in between. The CDR3 region is CASSRGRDEKLFF. Written as DNA, the CDR3 is TGCGCCAGCAGCCGTGGTCGCGATGAAAAACTGTTTTTT. The full variable domain, rest sourced from reference TRBV5-1 and TRBJ1-4, is KAGVTQTPRYLIKTRGQQVTLSCSPISGHRSVSWYQQTPGQGLQFLFEYFSETQRNKGNFPGRFSGRQFSNSRSEMNVSTLELGDSALYLCASSRGRDEKLFFGSGTQLSVL.

This clone was recorded a few times. J is TRBJ2-7 and V is TRBV7-8; D possibly corresponds to TRBD1 (6 bases). V lost 1 base, J lost 5 bases, and 12 bases lay in between. The CDR3 is 14 residues long. Per the germline V gene, CDR1 is SGHVS and CDR2 is FQNEAQ. The CDR3 DNA follows: TGTGCCAGCAGCTTAGTTTCAGGGGCGGACGAGCAGTACTTC. It translates to CASSLVSGADEQYF.

The rearrangement links TRBV11-2 to TRBJ2-4; TRBD1 matches at 7 bases. Germline V gives CDR1 SGHAT, CDR2 FQNNGV. This CDR3 is built from 15 residues. The V segment lost 5 bases and the J segment 1 base; nucleotides outside the gene matches: 5. The CDR3 region has the DNA TGTGCCAGCAGCCCACAACAGGGGGCCAAAAACATTCAGTACTTC. This encodes CASSPQQGAKNIQYF.

This chain joins TRBV9 and TRBJ1-2; TRBD1 matches 9 bases. V was clipped by 3 bases and J by 4 bases; unmatched bases: 10. The CDR3 runs 16 residues. The germline CDR1 and CDR2 sequences are SGDLS and YYNGEE. Here the CDR3 DNA reads TGTGCCAGCAGCGGAAGAACAGGGGGCGCAGGCTATGGCTACACCTTC. This encodes CASSGRTGGAGYGYTF.

The CDR3 sequence: CASSPVGATLNTEAFF. The CDR3 coding sequence is TGTGCCAGCTCACCCGTGGGGGCGACCCTGAACACTGAAGCTTTCTTT. The chain combines TRBV18 with TRBJ1-1; D possibly corresponds to TRBD1 (6 bases). The length of the CDR3 is 16 residues. Trimming removed 3 bases at V and 0 bases at J, with 14 bases between. Germline V lookup: CDR1 KGHSH, CDR2 LQKENI.